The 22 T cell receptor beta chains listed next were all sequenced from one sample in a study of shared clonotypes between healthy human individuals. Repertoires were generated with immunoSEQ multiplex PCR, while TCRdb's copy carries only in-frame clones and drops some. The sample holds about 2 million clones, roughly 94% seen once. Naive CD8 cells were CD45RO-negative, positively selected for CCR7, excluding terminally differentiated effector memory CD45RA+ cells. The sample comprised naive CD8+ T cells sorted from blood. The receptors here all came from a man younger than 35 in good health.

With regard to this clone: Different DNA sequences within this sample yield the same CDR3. The CDR3 region has the DNA TGTGCCAGCAGCCCCGGGACTGAAGCTTTCTTT. It translates to CASSPGTEAFF. This chain links TRBV6-5 with TRBJ1-1; D gene ambiguous. Germline values: CDR1 MNHEY, CDR2 SVGAGI. This CDR3 is 11 amino acids long. V lost 6 bases, J lost 5 bases, and 7 bases lay in between.

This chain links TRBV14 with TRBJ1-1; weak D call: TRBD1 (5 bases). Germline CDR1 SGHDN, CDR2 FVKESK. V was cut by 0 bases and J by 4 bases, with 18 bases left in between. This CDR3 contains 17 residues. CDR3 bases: TGTGCCAGCAGCCAAGATCTCTTGGGGGGTACGAGCACTGAAGCTTTCTTT. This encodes CASSQDLLGGTSTEAFF.

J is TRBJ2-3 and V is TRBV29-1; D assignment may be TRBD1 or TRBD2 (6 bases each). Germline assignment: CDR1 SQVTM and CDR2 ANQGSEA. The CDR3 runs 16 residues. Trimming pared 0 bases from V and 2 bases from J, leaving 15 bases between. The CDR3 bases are TGCAGCGTTGAAGAACCGACCGGGGGCCCCACAGATACGCAGTATTTT. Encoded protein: CSVEEPTGGPTDTQYF.

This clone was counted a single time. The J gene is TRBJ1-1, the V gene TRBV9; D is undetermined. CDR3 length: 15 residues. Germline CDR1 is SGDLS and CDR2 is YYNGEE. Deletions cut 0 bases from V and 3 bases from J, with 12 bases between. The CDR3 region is CASSVETESDTEAFF. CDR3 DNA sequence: TGTGCCAGCAGCGTAGAAACAGAATCGGACACTGAAGCTTTCTTT.

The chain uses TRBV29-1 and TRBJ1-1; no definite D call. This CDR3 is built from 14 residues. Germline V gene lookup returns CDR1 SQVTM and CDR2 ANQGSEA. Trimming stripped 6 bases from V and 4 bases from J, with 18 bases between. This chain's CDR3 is CSVWRGHSFTEAFF. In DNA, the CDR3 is TGCAGCGTCTGGCGAGGCCATTCTTTCACTGAAGCTTTCTTT. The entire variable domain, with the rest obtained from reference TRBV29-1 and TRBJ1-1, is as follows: SAVISQKPSRDICQRGTSLTIQCQVDSQVTMMFWYRQQPGQSLTLIATANQGSEATYESGFVIDKFPISRPNLTFSTLTVSNMSPEDSSIYLCSVWRGHSFTEAFFGQGTRLTVV.

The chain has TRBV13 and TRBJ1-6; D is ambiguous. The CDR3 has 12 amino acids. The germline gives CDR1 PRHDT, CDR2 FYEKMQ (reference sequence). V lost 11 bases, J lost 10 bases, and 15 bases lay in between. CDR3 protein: CASSASESPLHF. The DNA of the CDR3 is TGTGCCTCGTCGGCCTCTGAGTCACCCCTCCACTTT.

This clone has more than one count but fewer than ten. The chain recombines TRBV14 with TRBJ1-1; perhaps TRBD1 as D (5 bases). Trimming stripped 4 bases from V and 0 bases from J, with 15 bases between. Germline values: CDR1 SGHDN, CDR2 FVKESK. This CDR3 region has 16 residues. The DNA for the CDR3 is TGTGCCAGCAGCCCGACTTTGGGGGTCCTGAACACTGAAGCTTTCTTT. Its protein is CASSPTLGVLNTEAFF.

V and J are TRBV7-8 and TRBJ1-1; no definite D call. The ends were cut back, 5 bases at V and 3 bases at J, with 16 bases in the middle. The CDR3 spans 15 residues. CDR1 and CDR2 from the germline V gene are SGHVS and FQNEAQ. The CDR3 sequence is CASSDNWGRDTEAFF. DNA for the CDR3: TGTGCCAGCAGCGACAATTGGGGAAGGGACACTGAAGCTTTCTTT.

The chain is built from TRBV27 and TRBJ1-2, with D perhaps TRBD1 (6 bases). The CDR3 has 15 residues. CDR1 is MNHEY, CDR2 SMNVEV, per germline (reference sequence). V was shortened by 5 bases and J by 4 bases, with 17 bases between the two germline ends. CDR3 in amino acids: CASSLKQGYPYGYTF. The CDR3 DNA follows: TGTGCCAGCAGTCTAAAACAGGGATACCCCTATGGCTACACCTTC.

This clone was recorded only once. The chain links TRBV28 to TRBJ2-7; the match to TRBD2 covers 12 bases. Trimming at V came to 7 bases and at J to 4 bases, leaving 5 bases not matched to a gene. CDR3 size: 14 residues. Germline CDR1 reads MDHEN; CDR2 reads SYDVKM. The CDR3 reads CASNLAGGRYEQYF. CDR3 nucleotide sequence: TGTGCCAGCAATCTAGCGGGGGGGCGGTACGAGCAGTACTTC.

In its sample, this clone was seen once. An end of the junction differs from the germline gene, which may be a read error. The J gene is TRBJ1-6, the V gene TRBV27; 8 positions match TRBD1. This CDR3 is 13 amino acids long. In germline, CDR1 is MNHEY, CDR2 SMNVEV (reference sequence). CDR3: CATSGQGNSPLHF. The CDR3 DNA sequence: TGTGCCACCAGTGGACAGGGTAATTCACCCCTCCACTTT.

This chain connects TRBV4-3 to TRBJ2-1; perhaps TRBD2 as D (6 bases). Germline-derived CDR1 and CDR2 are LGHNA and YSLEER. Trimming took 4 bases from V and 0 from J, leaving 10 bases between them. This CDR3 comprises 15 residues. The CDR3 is CASSPDGSSYNEQFF. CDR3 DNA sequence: TGCGCCAGCAGCCCTGACGGGAGCTCCTACAATGAGCAGTTCTTC.

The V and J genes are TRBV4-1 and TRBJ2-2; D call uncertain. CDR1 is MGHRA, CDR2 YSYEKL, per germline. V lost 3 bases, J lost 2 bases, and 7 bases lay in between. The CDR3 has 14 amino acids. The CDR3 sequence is CASSQPDNTGELFF. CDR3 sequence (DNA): TGCGCCAGCAGCCAGCCGGACAACACCGGGGAGCTGTTTTTT.

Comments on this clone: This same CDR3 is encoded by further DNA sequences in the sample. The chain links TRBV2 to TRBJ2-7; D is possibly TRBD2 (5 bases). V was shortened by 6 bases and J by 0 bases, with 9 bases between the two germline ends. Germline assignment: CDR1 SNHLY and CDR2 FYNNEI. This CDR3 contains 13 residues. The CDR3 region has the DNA TGTGCCAGCAGCCCGGGAAGCTCCTACGAGCAGTACTTC. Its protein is CASSPGSSYEQYF.

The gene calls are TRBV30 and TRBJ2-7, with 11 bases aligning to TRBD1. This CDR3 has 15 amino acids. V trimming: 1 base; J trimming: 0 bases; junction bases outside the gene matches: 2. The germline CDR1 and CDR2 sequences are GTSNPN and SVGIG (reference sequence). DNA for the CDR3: TGTGCCTGGAGTGCGGGACAGGGGGTCTCCTACGAGCAGTACTTC. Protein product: CAWSAGQGVSYEQYF. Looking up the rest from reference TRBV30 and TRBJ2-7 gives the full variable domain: SQTIHQWPATLVQPVGSPLSLECTVEGTSNPNLYWYRQAAGRGLQLLFYSVGIGQISSEVPQNLSASRPQDRQFILSSKKLLLSDSGFYLCAWSAGQGVSYEQYFGPGTRLTVT.

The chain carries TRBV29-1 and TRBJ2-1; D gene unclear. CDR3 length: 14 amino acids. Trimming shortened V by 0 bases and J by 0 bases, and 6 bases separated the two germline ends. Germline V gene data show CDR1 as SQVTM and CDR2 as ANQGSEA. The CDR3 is CSVEELRSYNEQFF. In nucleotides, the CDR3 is TGCAGCGTTGAAGAATTACGCTCCTACAATGAGCAGTTCTTC.

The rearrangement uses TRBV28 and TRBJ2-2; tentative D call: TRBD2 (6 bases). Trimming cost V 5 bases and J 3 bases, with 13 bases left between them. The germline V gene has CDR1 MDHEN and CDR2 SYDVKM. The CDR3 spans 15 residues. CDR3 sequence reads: CASSLGAGYTGELFF. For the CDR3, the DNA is TGTGCCAGCAGTCTAGGGGCGGGGTACACCGGGGAGCTGTTTTTT. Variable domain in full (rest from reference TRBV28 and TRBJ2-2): DVKVTQSSRYLVKRTGEKVFLECVQDMDHENMFWYRQDPGLGLRLIYFSYDVKMKEKGDIPEGYSVSREKKERFSLILESASTNQTSMYLCASSLGAGYTGELFFGEGSRLTVL.

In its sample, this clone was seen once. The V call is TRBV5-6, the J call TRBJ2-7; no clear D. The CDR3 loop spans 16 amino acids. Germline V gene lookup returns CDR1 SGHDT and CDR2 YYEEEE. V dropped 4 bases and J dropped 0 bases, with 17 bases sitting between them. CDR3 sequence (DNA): TGTGCCAGCAGCCCCACCTCGGACGGAAGCTCCTACGAGCAGTACTTC. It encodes CASSPTSDGSSYEQYF.

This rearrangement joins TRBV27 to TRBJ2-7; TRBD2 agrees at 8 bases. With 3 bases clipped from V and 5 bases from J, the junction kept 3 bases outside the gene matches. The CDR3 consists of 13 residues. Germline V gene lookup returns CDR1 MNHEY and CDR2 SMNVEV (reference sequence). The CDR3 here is CASSFAGGNEQYF. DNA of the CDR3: TGTGCCAGCAGTTTCGCGGGGGGCAACGAGCAGTACTTC.

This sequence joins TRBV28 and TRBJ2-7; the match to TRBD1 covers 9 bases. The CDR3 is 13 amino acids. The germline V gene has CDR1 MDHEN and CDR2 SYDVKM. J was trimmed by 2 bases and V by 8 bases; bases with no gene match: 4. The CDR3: CASQTGGAYEQYF. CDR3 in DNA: TGTGCCAGCCAGACAGGGGGAGCCTACGAGCAGTACTTC.

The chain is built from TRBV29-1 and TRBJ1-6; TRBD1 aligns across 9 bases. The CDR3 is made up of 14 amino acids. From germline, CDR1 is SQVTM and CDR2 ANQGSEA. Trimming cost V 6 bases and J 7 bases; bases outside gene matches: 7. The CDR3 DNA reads TGCAGCGTCCGAGCGGACAGGGGAAATTCACCCCTCCACTTT. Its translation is CSVRADRGNSPLHF.

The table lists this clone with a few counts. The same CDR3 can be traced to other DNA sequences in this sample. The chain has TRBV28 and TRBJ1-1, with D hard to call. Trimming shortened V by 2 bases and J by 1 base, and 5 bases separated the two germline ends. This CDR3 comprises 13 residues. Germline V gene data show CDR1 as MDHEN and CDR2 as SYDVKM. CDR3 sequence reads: CASSLGENTEAFF. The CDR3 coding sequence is TGTGCCAGCAGTTTAGGGGAGAACACTGAAGCTTTCTTT. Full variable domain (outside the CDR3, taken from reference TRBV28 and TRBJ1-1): DVKVTQSSRYLVKRTGEKVFLECVQDMDHENMFWYRQDPGLGLRLIYFSYDVKMKEKGDIPEGYSVSREKKERFSLILESASTNQTSMYLCASSLGENTEAFFGQGTRLTVV.